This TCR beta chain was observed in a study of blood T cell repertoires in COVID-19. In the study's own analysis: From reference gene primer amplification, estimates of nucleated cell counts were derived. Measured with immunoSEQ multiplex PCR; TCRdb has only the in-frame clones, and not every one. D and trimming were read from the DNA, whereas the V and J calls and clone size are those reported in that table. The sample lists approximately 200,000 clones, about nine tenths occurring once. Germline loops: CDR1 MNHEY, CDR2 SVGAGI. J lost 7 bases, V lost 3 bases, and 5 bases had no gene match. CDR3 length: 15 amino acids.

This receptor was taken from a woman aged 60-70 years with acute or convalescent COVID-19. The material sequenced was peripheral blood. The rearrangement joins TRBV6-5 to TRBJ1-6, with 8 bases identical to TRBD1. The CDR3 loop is CASSYNGQGNSPLHF. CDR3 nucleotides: TGTGCCAGCAGTTATAACGGACAGGGAAATTCACCCCTCCACTTT.